A selection of T cell receptor beta chains follows, all from one sample in a study of shared clonotypes between healthy human individuals. The repertoire was sequenced with immunoSEQ multiplex PCR; TCRdb's copy has only in-frame clones and lacks some. The sample holds around 200,000 clones, approximately 62% seen once. The sequenced sample consisted of memory CD4+ T cells sorted from blood. The receptors here all came from a young man in good health. Both conserved end residues are part of each CDR3. Each record gives: clone size, D gene, V gene, J gene, CDR3 protein, CDR3 DNA. A D gene is named only where the DNA matches it firmly. Size is stated for part of the rows, as once, few or many counts, or as a class when the clone is expanded.

-	-	TRBV14	TRBJ2-1	CASSPRTAAEQFF	TGTGCCAGCAGCCCCAGGACTGCCGCGGAGCAGTTCTTC
few	TRBD2	TRBV27	TRBJ2-1	CASSLLAGGQGEQFF	TGTGCCAGCAGTTTACTAGCGGGAGGCCAGGGTGAGCAGTTCTTC
few	-	TRBV7-9	TRBJ1-1	CASSFSGNTEAFF	TGTGCCAGCAGCTTCTCAGGGAACACTGAAGCTTTCTTT
-	TRBD2	TRBV6-5	TRBJ2-1	CASSYGGAYNEQFF	TGTGCCAGCAGTTACGGGGGGGCCTACAATGAGCAGTTCTTC
-	-	TRBV6-1	TRBJ2-3	CASSPGRGYTDTQYF	TGTGCCAGCAGCCCGGGGAGGGGGTACACAGATACGCAGTATTTT
-	-	TRBV5-1	TRBJ2-5	CASSLEGGETQYF	TGCGCCAGCAGCTTGGAAGGAGGAGAGACCCAGTACTTC
-	TRBD1	TRBV6-5	TRBJ2-3	CASSYTHRGDTQYF	TGTGCCAGCAGTTACACCCACAGGGGAGATACGCAGTATTTT
-	TRBD2	TRBV18	TRBJ2-5	CASSFGLAGWGDGETQYF	TGTGCCAGCTCCTTTGGACTAGCGGGATGGGGCGACGGAGAGACCCAGTACTTC
-	TRBD2	TRBV10-3	TRBJ2-1	CAISGSGSSYNEQFF	TGTGCCATCAGCGGTAGCGGGAGCTCCTACAATGAGCAGTTCTTC
many	-	TRBV7-8	TRBJ1-2	CASSSRLQTLYGYTF	TGTGCCAGCAGCTCCAGACTGCAAACCCTCTATGGCTACACCTTC
once	TRBD1	TRBV7-2	TRBJ2-2	CASSLGQGASSNTGELFF	TGTGCCAGCAGCTTAGGACAGGGGGCATCAAGTAACACCGGGGAGCTGTTTTTT
-	TRBD1	TRBV5-1	TRBJ2-1	CASSLTGTGLRVEQFF	TGCGCCAGCAGCTTAACCGGGACAGGGCTTAGGGTTGAGCAGTTCTTC
few	-	TRBV18	TRBJ2-5	CASSRAQPETQYF	TGTGCCAGCTCACGAGCCCAGCCAGAGACCCAGTACTTC
few	TRBD2	TRBV7-6	TRBJ2-5	CASSSTRTSGSQTQYF	TGTGCCAGCAGCTCCACGAGGACTAGCGGGAGTCAGACCCAGTACTTC
-	-	TRBV9	TRBJ2-3	CASSHPRGRASTDTQYF	TGTGCCAGCAGCCACCCCAGGGGGAGGGCTAGCACAGATACGCAGTATTTT
-	TRBD2	TRBV5-5	TRBJ2-7	CASSLVGLAGSSYEQYF	TGTGCCAGCAGCTTGGTTGGGCTAGCGGGATCCTCCTACGAGCAGTACTTC
-	TRBD2	TRBV5-4	TRBJ2-7	CASSRGGGGPQGEQYF	TGTGCCAGCAGCCGTGGGGGGGGAGGGCCTCAGGGCGAGCAGTACTTC
few	-	TRBV28	TRBJ2-7	CASLSRGHYEQYF	TGTGCCAGCCTTTCCAGGGGCCACTACGAGCAGTACTTC
-	-	TRBV7-2	TRBJ2-1	CASSSRRENHEQFF	TGTGCCAGCAGCTCCCGCCGTGAGAACCATGAGCAGTTCTTC
once	-	TRBV2	TRBJ1-5	CATGVGSYSNQPQHF	TGTGCCACGGGGGTAGGGAGCTATAGCAATCAGCCCCAGCATTTT